The 26 T cell receptor beta chains reported below all come from one sample, sequenced in a study of T cells in tumors after PD-1 blockade (dated by TCRdb to the late 2010s). Library generation was performed with the immunoSEQ multiplex PCR assay. What TCRdb holds here is the immuneACCESS table cut down to in-frame rearrangements. Part of the clones is not present; checked against another copy, under half of the missing clones reflect an unresolved V gene, and the others are unexplained. This sample holds some 48,000 clones; 60% to 80% were observed only once. The ten largest clones add up to roughly a sixth of the sample. This sample's time point label indicates: before anti-PD-1 therapy. The sequences come from PBMCs, collected before anti-PD-1 treatment. These TCRs come from a human donor with basal cell carcinoma.

V usage is TRBV27 and J usage is TRBJ2-1; tentatively, D is TRBD2 (6 bases). V dropped 5 bases and J dropped 0 bases, with 14 bases sitting between them. The germline CDR1 and CDR2 sequences are MNHEY and SMNVEV (reference sequence). The CDR3 length is 16 residues. As DNA, the CDR3 is TGTGCCAGCAGTGCCTCCTTAGCGGACTCCTACAATGAGCAGTTCTTC. Amino acids: CASSASLADSYNEQFF.

The chain couples TRBV5-1 to TRBJ2-5; 9 nucleotides line up with TRBD2. CDR1 is SGHRS, CDR2 YFSETQ, per germline. The length of the CDR3 is 14 residues. V lost 3 bases, J lost 5 bases, and 5 bases stayed unmatched. CDR3 nucleotide sequence: TGCGCCAGCAGCTATCAGCGGGAGGAGGAGACCCAGTACTTC. Protein product: CASSYQREEETQYF.

In its sample, this clone was seen a few times. The rearrangement links TRBV20-1 to TRBJ2-7; unclear D gene. Germline V gives CDR1 DFQATT, CDR2 SNEGSKA (reference sequence). The CDR3 consists of 12 residues. Trimming shortened V by 3 bases and J by 2 bases, and 8 bases separated the two germline ends. The DNA for the CDR3 is TGCAGTGCTAGTTCCCCGGCCTACGAGCAGTACTTC. This translates into CSASSPAYEQYF.

The CDR3 sequence is CASSQDGAGGGGDTQYF. Written as DNA, the CDR3 is TGTGCCAGCAGCCAAGACGGTGCGGGGGGAGGTGGAGATACGCAGTATTTT. V gene TRBV4-2 combines with J gene TRBJ2-3; the match to TRBD2 covers 8 bases. With V trimmed by 0 bases and J by 5 bases, 10 bases remained unmatched. From germline, CDR1 is LGHNA and CDR2 YNFKEQ. There are 17 residues in the CDR3.

The genes are TRBV6-4 and TRBJ2-1; D gene ambiguous. CDR3 length: 15 amino acids. V dropped 5 bases and J dropped 0 bases, with 11 bases sitting between them. Germline assignment: CDR1 MRHNA and CDR2 SNTAGT. The CDR3 sequence is CASSPATHSYNEQFF. The DNA for the CDR3 is TGTGCCAGCAGTCCAGCCACCCACTCCTACAATGAGCAGTTCTTC.

The rearrangement joins TRBV6-5 to TRBJ2-3, with 8 bases that match TRBD2. CDR3 length equals 15 residues. The ends lost 7 bases at V and 1 base at J; junction bases unmatched: 7. Germline-derived CDR1 and CDR2 are MNHEY and SVGAGI. The CDR3 spells CASTTGRGGTDTQYF. CDR3 coding DNA: TGTGCCAGCACCACTGGGCGGGGGGGCACAGATACGCAGTATTTT.

CDR3 DNA sequence: TGTGCCAGCAGCCCGCGGGCAGATCCTTCGGGGACTGGGGCCAACGTCCTGACTTTC. It encodes CASSPRADPSGTGANVLTF. The V call is TRBV7-3, the J call TRBJ2-6, with D maybe TRBD2 (5 bases). This CDR3 contains 19 residues. V dropped 5 bases and J dropped 2 bases, with 22 bases sitting between them. CDR1 and CDR2 (germline): SGHTA, FQGTGA. The full variable domain, completed using reference TRBV7-3 and TRBJ2-6, is GAGVSQTPSNKVTEKGKYVELRCDPISGHTALYWYRQSLGQGPEFLIYFQGTGAADDSGLPNDRFFAVRPEGSVSTLKIQRTERGDSAVYLCASSPRADPSGTGANVLTFGAGSRLTVL.

The chain joins TRBV4-1 to TRBJ1-3, with a possible D match to TRBD1 (5 bases). The V gene lost 2 bases and the J gene lost 0 bases, with 14 bases spanning the gap. Per germline, CDR1 MGHRA and CDR2 YSYEKL. This CDR3 is built from 17 residues. CDR3 bases: TGCGCCAGCAGCCAATCACCTCCCGGGGCCTCTGGAAACACCATATATTTT. Amino acids: CASSQSPPGASGNTIYF.

The CDR3 sequence: CASSHDRSRAKNIQYF. CDR3 nucleotide sequence: TGTGCCAGCAGCCATGACAGGTCTAGAGCCAAAAACATTCAGTACTTC. V gene TRBV7-9 combines with J gene TRBJ2-4, with TRBD1 as a possible D gene (6 bases). The CDR3 is made up of 16 amino acids. Germline lookup yields CDR1 SEHNR and CDR2 FQNEAQ (reference sequence). With 5 bases removed from V and 0 bases from J, the gap between germline ends came to 14 bases.

The chain joins TRBV5-4 to TRBJ1-1, with unresolved D. The CDR3 length is 15 residues. V was cut by 5 bases and J by 2 bases, with 16 bases left in between. Germline assignment: CDR1 SGHNT and CDR2 YYREEE (reference sequence). In DNA, the CDR3 is TGTGCCAGCAGATCCGGGCCCTTAGTTAACACTGAAGCTTTCTTT. Its translation: CASRSGPLVNTEAFF.

The chain uses TRBV5-1 and TRBJ2-7; D ambiguous. The CDR3 length is 14 residues. V shed 0 bases and J shed 3 bases, with 10 bases lying between them. Germline CDR1 and CDR2: SGHRS and YFSETQ. CDR3 residues: CASSLVLGNYEQYF. The CDR3 DNA reads as TGCGCCAGCAGCTTGGTTTTAGGGAACTACGAGCAGTACTTC.

The chain uses TRBV5-1 and TRBJ2-5; D remains unclear. Per germline, CDR1 SGHRS and CDR2 YFSETQ. V dropped 4 bases and J dropped 3 bases, with 7 bases sitting between them. The CDR3 consists of 12 residues. Written as DNA, the CDR3 is TGCGCCAGCAGCCCCGAGGAAGAGACCCAGTACTTC. Translation: CASSPEEETQYF.

This chain uses TRBV7-9 with TRBJ1-1, with D possibly matching TRBD1 (5 bases). The germline V gene encodes CDR1 SEHNR and CDR2 FQNEAQ (reference sequence). The CDR3 has 13 amino acids. The V end was cut by 8 bases, the J end by 1 base, with 11 bases between. The CDR3 region is CASAGGWNTEAFF. For the CDR3, the DNA is TGTGCCAGCGCGGGGGGGTGGAACACTGAAGCTTTCTTT. Based on the CDR3 plus reference TRBV7-9 and TRBJ1-1, the full variable domain is DTGVSQNPRHKITKRGQNVTFRCDPISEHNRLYWYRQTLGQGPEFLTYFQNEAQLEKSRLLSDRFSAERPKGSFSTLEIQRTEQGDSAMYLCASAGGWNTEAFFGQGTRLTVV.

The J gene is TRBJ2-2, the V gene TRBV28; TRBD1 agrees at 9 bases. Looked up from germline, CDR1 is MDHEN and CDR2 is SYDVKM. The CDR3 has 15 amino acids. Trimming at V came to 5 bases and at J to 5 bases, leaving 6 bases not matched to a gene. In nucleotides, the CDR3 is TGTGCCAGCAGTCGTCCCGGGACAGGGACCGGGGAGCTGTTTTTT. As protein: CASSRPGTGTGELFF. Based on the CDR3 plus reference TRBV28 and TRBJ2-2, the full variable domain is DVKVTQSSRYLVKRTGEKVFLECVQDMDHENMFWYRQDPGLGLRLIYFSYDVKMKEKGDIPEGYSVSREKKERFSLILESASTNQTSMYLCASSRPGTGTGELFFGEGSRLTVL.

The count of this clone is one. This sequence joins TRBV7-3 and TRBJ2-5; possibly TRBD1 or TRBD2 for D (6 bases each). Trimming removed 5 bases at V and 5 bases at J, with 15 bases between. This CDR3 contains 14 residues. In germline, CDR1 is SGHTA, CDR2 FQGTGA. DNA of the CDR3: TGTGCCAGCAGCCCAGAGGGGGGCTGGGAGACCCAGTACTTC. Translating gives CASSPEGGWETQYF. The variable domain in full, completed from reference TRBV7-3 and TRBJ2-5, reads GAGVSQTPSNKVTEKGKYVELRCDPISGHTALYWYRQSLGQGPEFLIYFQGTGAADDSGLPNDRFFAVRPEGSVSTLKIQRTERGDSAVYLCASSPEGGWETQYFGPGTRLLVL.

This sequence joins TRBV2 and TRBJ1-1; D is unresolved. Germline V gives CDR1 SNHLY, CDR2 FYNNEI. CDR3 length: 11 amino acids. Trimming left V 3 bases short and J 6 bases short, with 5 bases between. The CDR3 spells CASSELSEAFF. CDR3 sequence (DNA): TGTGCCAGCAGTGAGTTATCTGAAGCTTTCTTT.

This clone was seen more than once but under ten times. The V gene is TRBV5-1, the J gene TRBJ2-7; 7 bases are a match to TRBD1. The J segment lost 5 bases and the V segment lost 1 base, leaving 15 bases of the junction unmatched. This CDR3 is built from 17 residues. CDR1 and CDR2 (germline): SGHRS, YFSETQ. CDR3 coding DNA: TGCGCCAGCAGCTTGAGACAGGGAGTCCTCTTGTCCCACGAGCAGTACTTC. Translated, it gives CASSLRQGVLLSHEQYF.

The chain is built from TRBV28 and TRBJ1-2; D may be TRBD1 (6 bases). V was clipped by 3 bases and J by 8 bases, with 13 bases between them. The CDR3 runs 13 residues. Germline CDR1 and CDR2: MDHEN and SYDVKM. CDR3 DNA sequence: TGTGCCAGCAGTTTGGGGGGGGCGCGCGGCTACACCTTC. Translation: CASSLGGARGYTF.

This chain's CDR3 is CASTRGRSTNEKLFF. CDR3 in DNA: TGCGCCAGCACACGAGGACGGTCAACTAATGAAAAACTGTTTTTT. The chain links TRBV5-1 to TRBJ1-4; D is ambiguous. Germline V CDR1 and CDR2: SGHRS, YFSETQ. Trimming shortened V by 6 bases and J by 0 bases, and 12 bases separated the two germline ends. The CDR3 runs to 15 residues.

The gene calls are TRBV7-2 and TRBJ1-6, with D unresolved. There are 17 residues in the CDR3. V gave up 5 bases and J gave up 6 bases, with 20 bases separating them. Germline CDR1 is SGHTA and CDR2 is FQGNSA. The CDR3: CASSESPQRIPNSPLHF. The DNA for the CDR3 is TGTGCCAGCAGCGAAAGTCCGCAGCGCATCCCTAATTCACCCCTCCACTTT.

The count of this clone is one. The CDR3 sequence is CASSPGEFLAKNIQYF. CDR3 bases: TGTGCCAGCTCACCAGGGGAATTTCTAGCCAAAAACATTCAGTACTTC. The chain has TRBV18 and TRBJ2-4; no clear D. The CDR3 sequence is 16 residues long. Germline V gives CDR1 KGHSH, CDR2 LQKENI. Deletions cut 2 bases from V and 0 bases from J, with 11 bases between.

The chain couples TRBV5-1 to TRBJ1-3, with unresolved D. This CDR3 comprises 16 residues. Deletions cut 0 bases from V and 4 bases from J, with 14 bases between. Per the germline V gene, CDR1 is SGHRS and CDR2 is YFSETQ. CDR3 in amino acids: CASSLEGYSLGNTIYF. The CDR3 DNA reads as TGCGCCAGCAGCTTGGAGGGTTACAGCCTCGGAAACACCATATATTTT.

This chain uses TRBV5-1 with TRBJ2-3, with a possible D match to TRBD2 (5 bases). The CDR3 runs 15 residues. The germline V gene encodes CDR1 SGHRS and CDR2 YFSETQ. The ends were cut back, 3 bases at V and 5 bases at J, with 16 bases in the middle. The CDR3 DNA reads as TGCGCCAGCAGCTCGGGGAACCGGGGAATAGATACGCAGTATTTT. Residues: CASSSGNRGIDTQYF. Supplemented by reference TRBV5-1 and TRBJ2-3, the full variable domain reads KAGVTQTPRYLIKTRGQQVTLSCSPISGHRSVSWYQQTPGQGLQFLFEYFSETQRNKGNFPGRFSGRQFSNSRSEMNVSTLELGDSALYLCASSSGNRGIDTQYFGPGTRLTVL.

The chain carries TRBV2 and TRBJ2-2; 8 positions agree with TRBD2. Germline V gene lookup returns CDR1 SNHLY and CDR2 FYNNEI. V dropped 10 bases and J dropped 5; count of bases not matched to a gene: 6. CDR3 length: 13 residues. Written as DNA, the CDR3 is TGTGCCACCGCGGGGGGTCCGACCGGGGAGCTGTTTTTT. Translated, it gives CATAGGPTGELFF.

V gene TRBV3-1 (or the pseudogene TRBV3-2) combines with J gene TRBJ2-7; TRBD2 matches 9 bases. The CDR3 covers 14 residues. Germline assignment: CDR1 LGHDT and CDR2 YNNKEL (reference sequence). V lost 1 base, J lost 5 bases, and 3 bases stayed unmatched. For the CDR3, the DNA is TGTGCCAGCAGCCAAGCGGGACTAGCCGACGAGCAGTACTTC. Amino acid sequence: CASSQAGLADEQYF.

This clone was seen just once. The chain is built from TRBV19 and TRBJ1-1; D may be TRBD1 (5 bases). Germline V gene sequence: CDR1 LNHDA, CDR2 SQIVND (reference sequence). The CDR3 extends over 12 amino acids. V was trimmed by 8 bases and J by 2 bases, leaving 9 bases between them. CDR3 DNA: TGTGCCAGTCGGGGCCTCAACACTGAAGCTTTCTTT. Its protein is CASRGLNTEAFF.